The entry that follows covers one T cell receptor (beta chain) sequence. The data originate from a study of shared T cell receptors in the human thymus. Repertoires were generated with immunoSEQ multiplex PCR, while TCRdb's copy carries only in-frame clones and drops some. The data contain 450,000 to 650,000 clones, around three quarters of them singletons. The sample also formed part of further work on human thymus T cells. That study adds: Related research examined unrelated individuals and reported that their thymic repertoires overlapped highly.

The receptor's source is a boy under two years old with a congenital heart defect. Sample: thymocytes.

The CDR3 here is CASSLREADTQYF. The CDR3 DNA sequence: TGTGCCAGCAGTTTACGGGAGGCAGATACGCAGTATTTT. The rearrangement uses TRBV28 and TRBJ2-3; 7 bases are a match to TRBD2. The CDR3 is 13 amino acids. Germline loops: CDR1 MDHEN, CDR2 SYDVKM. V trimming: 2 bases; J trimming: 4 bases; junction bases outside the gene matches: 0.